The rows below give T cell receptor beta chains drawn from one sample of a study of T cells expressing NK-cell markers. From the 5' RACE reads, TCRdb lists one entry per CDR3 protein and no DNA. The sample includes about 160,000 distinct CDR3 sequences. Sequenced material: blood T cells: a sorted CD56 or NKG2C T cell subset, CD4+ or CD8+ T cells, or bulk PBMC T cells (not recorded which). The receptors were gathered from a man aged 18 to 69 in good health. Both conserved end residues are part of each CDR3.

V	J	CDR3
TRBV5-6	TRBJ2-7	CASSWGQGPLYEQYF
TRBV11-1	TRBJ2-1	CASSLTGTVLFF
TRBV7-8	TRBJ2-7	CASSAGAYYEQYF
TRBV6-2/TRBV6-3	TRBJ2-1	CASSQQGKGINEQFF
TRBV6-1	TRBJ1-1	CASSGWTGRGAEAFF
TRBV20-1	TRBJ2-3	CSARDDLAGVPFTDTQYF
TRBV19	TRBJ1-1	CASSLWGRGDTEAFF
TRBV30	TRBJ2-1	CAWSRWGDKNEQFF
TRBV4-1	TRBJ1-1	CASSQEGYRKSTEAFF
TRBV9	TRBJ2-5	CASSPWGDRVLRVETQYF
TRBV19	TRBJ2-2	CASSRRTGGIIYTGELFF
TRBV7-3	TRBJ2-5	CASSLWEGETQYF
TRBV7-6	TRBJ1-1	CASSLGGHEVGTEAFF
TRBV27	TRBJ2-7	CASSPIGTGINEQYF
TRBV19	TRBJ1-5	CASSMMDSQPQHF
TRBV6-5	TRBJ1-5	CASSYAGGPQHF
TRBV5-1	TRBJ2-5	CASSPWTGGYQETQYF
TRBV2	TRBJ2-2	CASRGNIGVATGELFF
TRBV4-2	TRBJ2-2	CASSQLAGGPFVGELFF
TRBV4-1	TRBJ2-1	CASSHLSGGAGEQFF
TRBV30	TRBJ2-2	CAWSEFGTGELFF
TRBV9	TRBJ2-2	CASSDRGGELFF
TRBV5-6	TRBJ2-1	CASSQAAMGVSYNEQFF
TRBV29-1	TRBJ2-7	CSVESGGVEEQYF